The rows below give T cell receptor beta chains drawn from one sample of a study of beta chain features in type 1 diabetes. Clones were read by immunoSEQ multiplex PCR, and TCRdb kept only the in-frame ones, dropping some. The table shows about 330,000 clones, with about 11% occurring only once. Source material: naive CD4+ T cells from blood. The receptors were gathered from a woman aged 25 to 39 in good health. CDR3s include the opening cysteine and the closing phenylalanine or tryptophan. D genes are given only for firm matches. Size is omitted from some rows. Given values are once, few, many or a class for expanded clones.

TRBV18	TRBJ1-4	.	TRBD1	CASSPPTGISEKLFF	TGTGCCAGCTCACCACCGACAGGGATAAGTGAAAAACTGTTTTTT
TRBV14	TRBJ2-7	few	TRBD1	CASSLPGTALHEQYF	TGTGCCAGCAGCCTTCCCGGGACAGCTTTACACGAGCAGTACTTC
TRBV2	TRBJ2-7	few	.	CASSEIPFTVQYF	TGTGCCAGCAGTGAAATACCGTTTACAGTGCAGTACTTC
TRBV6-6	TRBJ2-1	.	.	CASSVYGEQFF	TGTGCCAGCAGTGTGTACGGTGAGCAGTTCTTC
TRBV7-3	TRBJ2-1	.	TRBD1	CASSEKGALYNEQFF	TGTGCCAGCAGCGAGAAGGGGGCCCTCTACAATGAGCAGTTCTTC
TRBV28	TRBJ2-7	few	TRBD2	CASSPAASGYYEQYF	TGTGCCAGCAGTCCCGCAGCTAGCGGGTACTACGAGCAGTACTTC
TRBV10-3	TRBJ2-7	few	.	CAISSSYEQYF	TGTGCCATCTCTAGCTCCTACGAGCAGTACTTC
TRBV28	TRBJ1-1	.	.	CATFVSTEAFF	TGTGCCACCTTCGTTAGTACTGAAGCTTTCTTT
TRBV7-2	TRBJ2-7	.	.	CASTIVYGVYEQYF	TGTGCCAGCACCATAGTGTACGGGGTCTACGAGCAGTACTTC
TRBV6-4	TRBJ1-1	few	.	CASRSRENTEAFF	TGTGCCAGTCGTAGCAGGGAGAACACTGAAGCTTTCTTT
TRBV28	TRBJ2-5	few	TRBD2	CASSPTSGGQETQYF	TGTGCCAGCAGCCCTACTAGCGGGGGTCAAGAGACCCAGTACTTC
TRBV2	TRBJ1-5	.	.	CASSEVQVNQPQHF	TGTGCCAGCAGTGAAGTCCAGGTTAATCAGCCCCAGCATTTT
TRBV6-5	TRBJ2-1	.	TRBD1	CASRKDRGLNNEQFF	TGTGCCAGCAGGAAGGACAGGGGGCTGAATAATGAGCAGTTCTTC
TRBV9	TRBJ2-5	.	TRBD2	CASSVGLATGGYQETQYF	TGTGCCAGCAGCGTAGGACTGGCGACGGGGGGGTACCAAGAGACCCAGTACTTC
TRBV7-2	TRBJ2-3	.	.	CASSPGTDTQYF	TGTGCCAGCAGCCCGGGAACAGATACGCAGTATTTT